The 4 T cell receptor beta chains in this list originate from one sample, sequenced in a study of monozygotic twins with inflammatory bowel disease. TCRdb re-called the 5' RACE reads and catalogs CDR3 proteins one per entry, DNA excluded. The listing records a few hundred thousand distinct CDR3 sequences. The source material was blood. The receptors originated from a human donor with ulcerative colitis or Crohn's disease, or a healthy co-twin of an affected twin (not recorded which).

The chain joins TRBV12-3 or TRBV12-4 to TRBJ2-7; TCRdb selects TRBD1, and the lack of DNA leaves this call unchecked. CDR3 size: 16 residues. The CDR3 sequence: CASSLSQGASPSEQYF.

The chain uses TRBV4-1 and TRBJ2-7; TCRdb returns TRBD1, unconfirmable since there is no DNA. The CDR3 is 14 residues long. CDR1 is MGHRA, CDR2 YSYEKL, per germline. CDR3 residues: CASSQVTGEFEQYF.

The chain employs TRBV15 and TRBJ2-3; TCRdb's assignment of TRBD1 cannot be checked, as there is no DNA. From germline, CDR1 is LNHNV and CDR2 YYDKDF (reference sequence). The CDR3 loop spans 15 amino acids. Here the CDR3 reads CATSRVPEGPDTQYF.

This chain links TRBV12-3 or TRBV12-4 with TRBJ2-2; as DNA is missing, the TRBD2 call by TCRdb cannot be tested. The CDR3 has 15 amino acids. This CDR3 reads CASSRSGGYTGELFF.